The clone carrying this TCR beta chain was detected many times. Aged 18 to 65, the patients had hyperthyroidism that was newly diagnosed and had lasted under 2 months. The study left out patients who had uncontrolled infection, other autoimmune disease, pregnancy or lactation. The length of the CDR3 is 15 residues. V was shortened by 1 base and J by 1 base, with 11 bases between the two germline ends. The germline V gene has CDR1 SGHRS and CDR2 YFSETQ. This entry comes from a study of T cells in Graves' hyperthyroidism and ophthalmopathy. RNA transcripts served as the template for amplifying TCR beta CDR3 regions. TCR CDR3 regions were first amplified by RT-PCR with HTBI primers. A single record per CDR3 protein comes from TCRdb applying MiXCR to the multiplex PCR reads. The repertoire holds more than 450,000 distinct CDR3 sequences, approximately 15% seen once, with about 15% in the top ten.

The chain employs TRBV5-1 and TRBJ1-1, with D possibly being TRBD1 (6 bases). Source material: blood. The TCR comes from a woman in her forties with Graves' hyperthyroidism. The CDR3 region is CASSLSGASNTEAFF. CDR3 nucleotide sequence: TGCGCCAGCAGCTTGTCAGGGGCCTCGAACACTGAAGCTTTCTTT.